This T cell receptor beta chain was sequenced in a study of control samples from healthy donors and cancer patients. Repertoires were generated with immunoSEQ multiplex PCR, while TCRdb's copy carries only in-frame clones and drops some. The sample contains 150,000 to 200,000 clones, approximately 92% of which appear only once. Trimming stripped 0 bases from V and 7 bases from J, with 10 bases between. Germline values: CDR1 SGHVS, CDR2 FQNEAQ. This CDR3 contains 14 residues. This clonotype was obtained from a man aged 18-30 years in good health. The specimen sequenced was blood. V usage is TRBV7-8 and J usage is TRBJ1-5, with D hard to call. The CDR3 DNA reads as TGTGCCAGCAGCTTAGCGTACACGAAACAGCCCCAGCATTTT. As protein: CASSLAYTKQPQHF.